This entry features one TCR beta chain sequence. Antigen: not known. The sample is drawn from a study of shared clonotypes between healthy human individuals. Study-wide results and caveats: On the whole, naive subsets had larger estimated richness than memory subsets had. For naive CD4 cells, around 5.1% of clonotypes were shared across a handful of donors. Clonotypes shared by all four donors outscored non-shared clonotypes in generation probability.

The V gene lost 5 bases and the J gene lost 4 bases, with 8 bases spanning the gap. CDR1 and CDR2 from the germline V gene are MNHEY and SMNVEV (reference sequence). The CDR3 loop spans 12 amino acids. Per the original methods: Filtering differed because ImmunoSEQ produced junction-only sequences that carried no quality scores. Using immunoSEQ multiplex PCR, the repertoire was profiled, and TCRdb retains in-frame clones only, with some absent. That table supplies the V and J calls and clone size; D and trimming were determined from the DNA. The sample yields fewer than 3 million clones, about 90% seen once.

The chain has TRBV27 and TRBJ1-1; no definite D call. This receptor was identified in a man between 18 and 29 years old in good health. Some clones in this sample may be carry-over from other donors' samples. Sequenced: naive CD4+ T cells from PBMCs. As to subset: CD45RA+ positively selected. In nucleotides, the CDR3 is TGTGCCAGCAGTCATCGGGCCACTGAAGCTTTCTTT. Translated, it gives CASSHRATEAFF.